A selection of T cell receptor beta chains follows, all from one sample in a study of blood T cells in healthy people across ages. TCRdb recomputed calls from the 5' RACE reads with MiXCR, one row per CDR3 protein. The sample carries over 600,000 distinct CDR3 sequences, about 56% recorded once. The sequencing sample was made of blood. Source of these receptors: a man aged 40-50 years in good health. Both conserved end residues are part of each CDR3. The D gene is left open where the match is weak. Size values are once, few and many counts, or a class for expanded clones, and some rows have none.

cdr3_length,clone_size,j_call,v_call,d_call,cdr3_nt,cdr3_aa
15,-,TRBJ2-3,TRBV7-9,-,TGTGCCAGCAGCTTACTTCGGGGGAGCACAGATACGCAGTATTTT,CASSLLRGSTDTQYF
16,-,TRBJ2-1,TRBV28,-,TGTGCCACGTTACCTCTAGGACGTGGATTCGTGGACGAGCAGTTCTTC,CATLPLGRGFVDEQFF
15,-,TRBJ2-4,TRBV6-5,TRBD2,TGTGCCAGCAGATCGGGACTAGCCATTTGGCGGGCCCAGTACTTC,CASRSGLAIWRAQYF
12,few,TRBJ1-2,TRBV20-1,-,TGCAGGCCTTGGGAGGACACTCATGGCTACACCTTC,CRPWEDTHGYTF
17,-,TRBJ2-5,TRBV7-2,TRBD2,TGTGCCAGCAGCTTAGACGGGGGGGCCGAGTACCAAGAGACCCAGTACTTC,CASSLDGGAEYQETQYF
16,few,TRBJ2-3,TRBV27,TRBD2,TGTGCCAGCAGTAAAGGGACTAGCAGAGCCACAGATACGCAGTATTTT,CASSKGTSRATDTQYF
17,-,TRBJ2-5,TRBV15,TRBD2,TGTGCCACCAGCAGAGATAAGCGGGAGGGCCTGCAGGAGACCCAGTACTTC,CATSRDKREGLQETQYF
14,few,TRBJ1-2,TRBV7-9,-,TGTGCCAGCAGCTTAAAGGAAGGGGTCTATGGCTACACCTTC,CASSLKEGVYGYTF
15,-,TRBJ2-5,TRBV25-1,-,TGTGCCAGCAGTGAATATTTTAACATCCAAGAGACCCAGTACTTC,CASSEYFNIQETQYF
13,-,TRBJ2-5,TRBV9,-,TGTGCCAGCAGCGTACAGGGTCAAGAGACCCAGTACTTC,CASSVQGQETQYF
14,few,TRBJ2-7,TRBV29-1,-,TGCAGCGTAACCGGACGCCTCAACTCCTACGAGCAGTACTTC,CSVTGRLNSYEQYF
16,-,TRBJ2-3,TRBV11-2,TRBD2,TGTGCCAGCAGCTTAAGGGCTAGCGGGAGAGCAGATACGCAGTATTTT,CASSLRASGRADTQYF
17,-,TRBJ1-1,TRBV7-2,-,TGTGCCAGCAGCTTATCGCAGGGACACATGATGAACACTGAAGCTTTCTTT,CASSLSQGHMMNTEAFF
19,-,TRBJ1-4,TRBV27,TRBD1,TGTGCCAGCAGTCTAGGCCCCCCTTCAGGGGGCACAACTAATGAAAAACTGTTTTTT,CASSLGPPSGGTTNEKLFF
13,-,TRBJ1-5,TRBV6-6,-,TGTGCCAGCACACACGGGGGCAATCAGCCCCAGCATTTT,CASTHGGNQPQHF
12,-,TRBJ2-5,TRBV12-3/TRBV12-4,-,TGTGCCAGCAGTTTCGAGCACAATGAGCAGTACTTC,CASSFEHNEQYF
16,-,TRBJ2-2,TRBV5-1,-,TGCGCCAGCAGCCTCGAGGGTACTATTGCACCCGGGGAGCTGTTTTTT,CASSLEGTIAPGELFF
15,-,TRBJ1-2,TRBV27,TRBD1,TGTGCCAGCAGTTTTGTATCAGGGGGTTTCTATGGCTACACCTTC,CASSFVSGGFYGYTF
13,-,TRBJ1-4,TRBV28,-,TGTGCCAGCAGTCCCCCCCAGGTTGGAAAACTGTTTTTT,CASSPPQVGKLFF
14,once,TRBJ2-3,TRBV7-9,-,TGTGCCAGCAGCTCAGACAGTCACACAGATACGCAGTATTTT,CASSSDSHTDTQYF
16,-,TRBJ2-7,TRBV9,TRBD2,TGTGCCAGCAGCGACGGGAGCGGGAGGGCCTCCTACGAGCAGTACTTC,CASSDGSGRASYEQYF
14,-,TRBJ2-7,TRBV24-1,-,TGTGCCACCAGTGATATCAGGACGGGCTACGAGCAGTACTTC,CATSDIRTGYEQYF
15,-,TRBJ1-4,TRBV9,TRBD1,TGTGCCAGCAGCGTAGGTTCAGGGGGCGGTGAAAAACTGTTTTTT,CASSVGSGGGEKLFF
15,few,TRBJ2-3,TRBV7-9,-,TGTGCCAGTAGGGGGATAGGGTCGAGCACAGATACGCAGTATTTT,CASRGIGSSTDTQYF
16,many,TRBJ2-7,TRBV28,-,TGTGCCAGCAGTTTTAGGGCCGGGGGGCCGTACTACGAGCAGTACTTC,CASSFRAGGPYYEQYF
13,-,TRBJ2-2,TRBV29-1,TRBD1,TGCAGCGTTGTGCAGGGGGACACCGGGGAGCTGTTTTTT,CSVVQGDTGELFF
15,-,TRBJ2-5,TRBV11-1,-,TGTGCCAGCAGCTTGGGGTCCGGGGATTCAGGGACCCAGTACTTC,CASSLGSGDSGTQYF
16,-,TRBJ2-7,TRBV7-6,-,TGTGCCAGCAGCCCGTTGGGACCGACTGGGACCTACGAGCAGTACTTC,CASSPLGPTGTYEQYF
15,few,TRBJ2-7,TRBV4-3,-,TGCGCCAGCAGCCAAGAACCTAGCGTTCCCTACGAGCAGTACTTC,CASSQEPSVPYEQYF
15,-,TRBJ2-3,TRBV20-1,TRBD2,TGCAGTTCCGGGACTAGCGGGACTGTCGCAGATACGCAGTATTTT,CSSGTSGTVADTQYF
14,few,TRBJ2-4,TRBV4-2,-,TGTGCCAGCAGCCAAGGACATGGCAAAAACATTCAGTACTTC,CASSQGHGKNIQYF
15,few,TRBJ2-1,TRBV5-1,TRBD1,TGCGCCAGCAGCTTCTACCGGGACAGGGGAGCCGAGCAGTTCTTC,CASSFYRDRGAEQFF
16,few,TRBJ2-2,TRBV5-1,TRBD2,TGCGCCAGCAGCGTGACTAGCGCCAAAGGTACCGGGGAGCTGTTTTTT,CASSVTSAKGTGELFF
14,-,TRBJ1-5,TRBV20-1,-,TGCAGTGCTAGGTCGACCCTAACCAATCAGCCCCAGCATTTT,CSARSTLTNQPQHF
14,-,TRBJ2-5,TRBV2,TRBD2,TGTGCCAGCAGTCAACCGGGACTACAAGAGACCCAGTACTTC,CASSQPGLQETQYF
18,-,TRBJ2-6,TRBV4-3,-,TGCGCCAGCAGCCAAGATGTAGGGATCACCTCTGGGGCCAACGTCCTGACTTTC,CASSQDVGITSGANVLTF